This T cell receptor beta chain stems from a study of cytomegalovirus exposure and HLA in healthy donors (TCRdb year 2017). For context, the study as a whole: An earlier analysis of roughly 610 of the donors reported 276 Gb of sequence data and roughly 120 million unique TCR beta sequences obtained from around 190 million T cells. Roughly 300 gigabases of sequencing data and around 80 million unique TCR sequences made up an early release that covered about 640 HLA-typed donors. Among the roughly 410 genotyped donors, about 83% belonged to the genetic ancestry cluster associated with self-reported Caucasian donors. The study aimed to test whether cataloging public T cell receptors could reveal signatures of past pathogen exposure. Using immunosequencing, the study profiled T cell repertoires from 500 to 800 subjects and related those repertoires to cytomegalovirus serostatus. Along with the roughly 700-subject first cohort, a separate validation cohort of more than 90 different subjects was used. The study combined high-throughput TCR immunosequencing, statistical association of individual TCRs with disease status, and machine learning to predict cytomegalovirus infection status. A later analysis re-examined previously published TCR beta repertoires from more than 650 donors and added high-resolution HLA genotyping to investigate patterns of TCR occurrence. Rather than using new phenotypic data, the later analysis identified candidate immune exposures from TCR beta sequences and from how often those sequences occurred across donors. In an earlier analysis of around 540 of the donors, high-throughput TCR beta sequencing was used to judge whether each TCR beta V gene segment behaved as functional or pseudogenic. Donor age, sex, ethnicity and CMV serostatus were collected together with the repertoire data. Genome-wide SNP genotypes for about 60% of the roughly 670 donors were used in a later genetic analysis, which treated that subset as a discovery cohort. Every repertoire in the discovery cohort had been generated on one and the same sequencing platform. HLA typing included class I and class II loci at four-digit resolution. The number of donors typed differed by locus, with about 629-640 for A, B, C, DRB1 and DQB1, around 560 for DQA1, under 610 for DPA1, and some 450 for DPB1. Several DR-DQ haplotypes were handled as single units for association and clustering, since linkage in the cohort was strong. Among a few hundred genotyped donors of the cohort, an average of 235,054 unique TCR beta nucleotide sequences were sequenced per donor, around 20% of them non-productive.

CDR1 KGHSH and CDR2 LQKENI are derived from the germline V gene. From the cysteine through the phenylalanine, the CDR3 covers 14 amino acids. Only the CDR3 part of the read is kept: 42 bases, read in frame from the first base. V is shortened by 2 bases, J by 6 bases, and the region joining them spans 11 bases. This clone turned up a few times. The target of this receptor is not known. Base qualities are not recorded, but no much larger clone differs from it by a single base. Libraries were constructed by the immunoSEQ multiplex PCR assay. For the multiplex PCR, a mixture combining 60 forward primers for TCR Vbeta segments and 13 reverse primers for TCR Jbeta segments was used. The CDR3 region of rearranged TCR beta genes was amplified from genomic DNA with a multiplex PCR assay. On the Illumina HiSeq System, the amplified TCR beta libraries were sequenced as 87-base-pair reads. Per the source publication's procedure: A later analysis counted about 80 million unique TCR beta chains across the approximately 700 repertoires, and around 9.9 million of these chains were shared by at least two donors. A nearest-neighbor algorithm error-corrected the raw reads and collapsed the reads into unique sequences, merging closely related sequences to remove PCR and sequencing errors. Alignment of CDR3 sequences to IMGT reference sequences was used to assign V, D and J gene segments. For a sequence to be retained, a match of at least six nucleotides was required to both a V gene segment and a J gene segment. Rearrangements were called productive when the CDR3 lacked stop codons and stayed in frame with V and J; all others were non-productive. CDR3 was defined according to IMGT convention as the region running from the second conserved V-encoded cysteine to the conserved J-encoded phenylalanine. In an earlier analysis of more than 550 of the donors, sequences lacking an unambiguous match to a single V gene segment were excluded. In an earlier analysis of approximately 500 of the donors, a V segment was called functional when productive rearrangements were above 56.7%, and segregating when the standard deviation between donors exceeded 5%. A statistical classification framework was built for diagnosing cytomegalovirus status from the catalog of TCR beta chain sequences. In a later analysis, V and J genes were assigned by comparing TCR nucleotide sequences against IMGT/GENE-DB human TR gene sequences. A later analysis assigned CDR3 sequences and most-parsimonious VDJ recombination scenarios with the TCRdist pipeline. In a later analysis, every TCR beta chain was defined by the combination of its CDR3 amino acid sequence and its V-gene family, and reads without a unique V-gene family were dropped. In a later analysis, some 600 highly shared, low-generation-probability nucleotide sequences were removed to address suspected cross-contamination and a sequencing artifact. In a later analysis, a clonal expansion index was calculated for each public chain from normalized within-repertoire ranks of inferred template counts. A later analysis computed generation probabilities with a VDJ recombination model fitted to out-of-frame rearrangements, and checked the results against IGoR. In a later analysis, hypergeometric tests were used to score TCR-TCR, TCR-HLA and TCR-CMV co-occurrence, with a repertoire-size bias correction applied to TCR pairs. A later analysis estimated false discovery rates by permuting HLA or CMV assignments 20 times. In a later analysis, co-occurring TCRs were grouped using DBSCAN, with TCRdist sequence similarity added in when clustering inside HLA-allele-positive subsets. Repertoires with fewer than 30,000 or more than 120,000 public chains were left out of co-occurrence clustering, as were five repertoires with anomalous nucleotide sharing. Here the immuneACCESS table is served through TCRdb, limited to in-frame sequences with V and J called. Missing clones are a known gap in these copies; in checked studies unresolved V genes cover under half, and the rest lacks a known reason. For V, J and clone size, that table is used; D and trimming come from the DNA. Counted in this sample were approximately 79,000 clones; around 77% of them appeared once. The ten biggest clones cover under 2.5% of the sample.

The paper as a whole reports these results and caveats: A later genetic analysis associated a missense DCLRE1C variant with V-gene and J-gene trimming of TCR beta chains, and an independent cohort replicated the association. A cluster of highly shared sequence variants was judged likely to be a technical artifact of the sequencing pipeline. The classifier was reported to diagnose cytomegalovirus status with high specificity and sensitivity in both the original and validation cohorts. A later analysis associated some 17,000 TCR beta sequences with specific HLA alleles at a false discovery rate of 0.05. Some IMGT-functional V segments, including TRBV6-2 and TRBV6-3, could not be told apart with the 87-base-pair reads, so those segments were excluded. Compared with the roughly 720-donor mean, donors in an Asian-associated ancestry cluster had fewer N-insertions in productive TCRs, according to a later genetic analysis. A later analysis found that TCR association rates varied across HLA loci, with DRB1 alleles showing the most associated TCRs and HLA-C alleles the fewest. In a later analysis, several top co-occurrence clusters were reported to appear linked to parvovirus B19, influenza, CMV and Epstein-Barr virus. In the study, around 150 TCR beta chains were listed as associated with cytomegalovirus. In a later analysis, most CMV-associated TCR beta chains were found to appear HLA-restricted, with HLA associations seemingly driven largely by CMV exposure. Presence/absence analyses assumed roughly uniform sequencing depth across donors, an assumption that may not hold. When HLA alleles, especially DR and DQ, strongly co-occurred, TCR associations were difficult to assign to individual alleles. The authors suggested that the approach could potentially be generalized to other disease states and immunological phenotypes. Only TCR beta chains were sequenced in this cohort, and the absence of alpha or paired-chain data limited detectable features. In a later analysis, HLA-associated TCR beta chains were found to be more clonally expanded and to have lower generation probabilities than equally common non-associated chains. A few of the identified cytomegalovirus-associated TCR beta chains were confirmed in vitro to be specific for cytomegalovirus antigens. A further reported finding was that TCR beta sequences accurately predicted the HLA-A and HLA-B alleles for most subjects in the first cohort. In an earlier analysis of 587 of the donors, most TCR beta V segments appeared in productive rearrangements about 87% or about 30% of the time, broadly matching IMGT annotations. Because some donors lacked HLA typing at each locus, the association tests relied only on the typed subset. For the cohort, immune exposure information was limited to CMV serostatus. Correlated functional status among segregating V segments might reflect linkage disequilibrium, but an unknown experimental factor could not be ruled out. Over 15 rarely observed V segments, including chromosome 9 orphons, were excluded from the earlier analysis of several hundred of the donors because counts were too low. Across donors, most TCR sequences were observed very rarely, whereas some public TCRs were present in many individuals.

In total, about 650 healthy bone marrow donors made up the cohort. Cohort members were all nominally healthy when sampled, although unrecorded immune exposures were likely present. The donor tested CMV seronegative and was one of the 352 seronegative cohort members. A peripheral blood sample was collected from each donor, and TCR beta sequencing was performed on peripheral blood mononuclear cells. Genomic DNA was extracted from the blood cell samples with the Qiagen DNeasy Blood Extraction Kit. The sequenced sample was PBMCs. The rearranged chain carries TRBV18 and TRBJ2-1; a weak D assignment points to TRBD2 (6 bases agree). The origin of this receptor is a boy aged 5-17 years in good health and CMV-seronegative. For the CDR3, the sequence is CASSPAAGFNEQFF. The DNA sequence is as follows: TGTGCCAGCTCACCAGCAGCGGGTTTCAATGAGCAGTTCTTC.